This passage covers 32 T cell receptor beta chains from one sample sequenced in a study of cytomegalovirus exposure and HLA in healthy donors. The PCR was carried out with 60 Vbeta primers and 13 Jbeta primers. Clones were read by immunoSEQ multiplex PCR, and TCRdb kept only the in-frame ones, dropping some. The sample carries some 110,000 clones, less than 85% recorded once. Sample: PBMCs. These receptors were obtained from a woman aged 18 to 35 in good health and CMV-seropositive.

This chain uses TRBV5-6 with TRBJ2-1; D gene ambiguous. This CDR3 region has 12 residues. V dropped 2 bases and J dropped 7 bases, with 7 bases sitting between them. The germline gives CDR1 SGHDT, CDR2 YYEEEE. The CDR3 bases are TGTGCCAGCAGCTTTTTCGCGAATGAGCAGTTCTTC. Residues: CASSFFANEQFF.

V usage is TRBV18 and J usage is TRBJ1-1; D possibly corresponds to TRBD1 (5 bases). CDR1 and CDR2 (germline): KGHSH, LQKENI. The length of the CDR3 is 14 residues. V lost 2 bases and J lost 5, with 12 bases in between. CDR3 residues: CASSPKGWGTEAFF. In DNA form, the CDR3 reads TGTGCCAGCTCACCAAAGGGGTGGGGAACTGAAGCTTTCTTT. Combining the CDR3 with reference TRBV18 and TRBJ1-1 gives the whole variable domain NAGVMQNPRHLVRRRGQEARLRCSPMKGHSHVYWYRQLPEEGLKFMVYLQKENIIDESGMPKERFSAEFPKEGPSILRIQQVVRGDSAAYFCASSPKGWGTEAFFGQGTRLTVV.

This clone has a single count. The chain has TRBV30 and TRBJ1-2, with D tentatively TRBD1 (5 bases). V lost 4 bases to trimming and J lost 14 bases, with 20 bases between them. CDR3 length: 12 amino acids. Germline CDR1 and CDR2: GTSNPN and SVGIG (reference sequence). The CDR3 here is CAWKVSGQGSTF. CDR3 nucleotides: TGTGCCTGGAAAGTTAGCGGGCAGGGCAGTACCTTC.

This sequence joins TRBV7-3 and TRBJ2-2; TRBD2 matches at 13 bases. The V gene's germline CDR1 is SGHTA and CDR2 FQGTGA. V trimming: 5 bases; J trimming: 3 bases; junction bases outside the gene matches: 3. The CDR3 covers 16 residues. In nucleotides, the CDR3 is TGTGCCAGCAGCCAGGGACTAGCGGGGTACACCGGGGAGCTGTTTTTT. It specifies CASSQGLAGYTGELFF.

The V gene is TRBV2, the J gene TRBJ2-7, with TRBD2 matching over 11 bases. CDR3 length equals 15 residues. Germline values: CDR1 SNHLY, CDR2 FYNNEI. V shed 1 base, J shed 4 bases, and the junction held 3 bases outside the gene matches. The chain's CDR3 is CASSEGTSGRYEQYF. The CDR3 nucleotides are TGTGCCAGCAGTGAAGGAACTAGCGGGAGATACGAGCAGTACTTC.

The CDR3 is CASSQEGQAYEQYF. In DNA form, the CDR3 reads TGCGCCAGCAGCCAAGAGGGCCAGGCCTACGAGCAGTACTTC. The genes are TRBV5-1 and TRBJ2-7; D is perhaps TRBD2 (5 bases). The CDR3 totals 14 residues. Trimming took 4 bases from V and 2 from J, leaving 13 bases between them. The germline gives CDR1 SGHRS, CDR2 YFSETQ.

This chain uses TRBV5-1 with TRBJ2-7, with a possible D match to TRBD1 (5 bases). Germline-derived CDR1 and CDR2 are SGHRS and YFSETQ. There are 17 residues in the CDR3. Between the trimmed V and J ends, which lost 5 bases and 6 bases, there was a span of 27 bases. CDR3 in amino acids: CASSSGNLALRLPEQYF. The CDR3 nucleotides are TGCGCCAGCAGTTCAGGGAACCTGGCCCTACGGCTCCCCGAGCAGTACTTC.

The CDR3 DNA follows: TGTGCCAGCAGCTTGCTGCTGGGCCCGGACACTGAAGCTTTCTTT. It is translated as CASSLLLGPDTEAFF. The chain combines TRBV11-2 with TRBJ1-1; D gene uncertain. The germline gives CDR1 SGHAT, CDR2 FQNNGV. Trimming left V 3 bases short and J 3 bases short, with 14 bases between. This CDR3 is 15 amino acids long.

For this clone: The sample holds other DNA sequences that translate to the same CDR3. The CDR3 region is CAWSVGGSYEQYF. The CDR3 DNA follows: TGTGCCTGGAGTGTCGGGGGGTCCTACGAGCAGTACTTC. The chain couples TRBV30 to TRBJ2-7, with TRBD2 matching over 7 bases. The CDR3 covers 13 residues. V was pared by 0 bases and J by 1 base, with 0 bases of the junction left unmatched. CDR1 GTSNPN and CDR2 SVGIG come from the germline V gene (reference sequence).

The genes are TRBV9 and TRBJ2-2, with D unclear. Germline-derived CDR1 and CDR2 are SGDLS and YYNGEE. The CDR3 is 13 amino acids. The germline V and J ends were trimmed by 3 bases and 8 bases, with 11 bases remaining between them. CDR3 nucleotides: TGTGCCAGCAGCGAATACTTAACTGGGGAGCTGTTTTTT. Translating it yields CASSEYLTGELFF. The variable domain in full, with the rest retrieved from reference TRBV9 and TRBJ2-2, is DSGVTQTPKHLITATGQRVTLRCSPRSGDLSVYWYQQSLDQGLQFLIQYYNGEERAKGNILERFSAQQFPDLHSELNLSSLELGDSALYFCASSEYLTGELFFGEGSRLTVL.

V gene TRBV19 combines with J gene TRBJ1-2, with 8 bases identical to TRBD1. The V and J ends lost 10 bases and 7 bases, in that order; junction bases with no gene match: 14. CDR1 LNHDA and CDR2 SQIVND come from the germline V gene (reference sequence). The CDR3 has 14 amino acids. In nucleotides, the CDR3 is TGTGCCACCGCGTCCGGACAGGGCGGAGGTGGCTACACCTTC. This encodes CATASGQGGGGYTF.

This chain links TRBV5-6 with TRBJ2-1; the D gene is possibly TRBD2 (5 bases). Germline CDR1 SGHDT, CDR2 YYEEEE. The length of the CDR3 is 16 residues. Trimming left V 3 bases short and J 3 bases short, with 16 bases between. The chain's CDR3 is CASSSSFRGSYNEQFF. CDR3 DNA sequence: TGTGCCAGCAGCTCTTCCTTTCGAGGGAGCTACAATGAGCAGTTCTTC.

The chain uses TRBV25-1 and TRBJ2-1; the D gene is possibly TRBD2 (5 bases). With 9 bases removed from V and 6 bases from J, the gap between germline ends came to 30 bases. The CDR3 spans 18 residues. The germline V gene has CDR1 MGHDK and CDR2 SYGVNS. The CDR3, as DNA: TGTGCCAGTACGCGATACAATGAGCCTAGAGGGAATCTCAATGAGCAGTTCTTC. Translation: CASTRYNEPRGNLNEQFF. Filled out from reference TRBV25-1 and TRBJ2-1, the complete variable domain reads EADIYQTPRYLVIGTGKKITLECSQTMGHDKMYWYQQDPGMELHLIHYSYGVNSTEKGDLSSESTVSRIRTEHFPLTLESARPSHTSQYLCASTRYNEPRGNLNEQFFGPGTRLTVL.

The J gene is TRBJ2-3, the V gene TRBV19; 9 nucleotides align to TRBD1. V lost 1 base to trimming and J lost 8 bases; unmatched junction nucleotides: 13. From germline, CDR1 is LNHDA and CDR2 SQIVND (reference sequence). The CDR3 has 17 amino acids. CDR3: CASSIGPGTGTDRTQYF. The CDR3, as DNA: TGTGCCAGTAGTATAGGACCTGGGACAGGGACAGACCGTACGCAGTATTTT. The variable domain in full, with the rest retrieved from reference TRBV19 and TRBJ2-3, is DGGITQSPKYLFRKEGQNVTLSCEQNLNHDAMYWYRQDPGQGLRLIYYSQIVNDFQKGDIAEGYSVSREKKESFPLTVTSAQKNPTAFYLCASSIGPGTGTDRTQYFGPGTRLTVL.

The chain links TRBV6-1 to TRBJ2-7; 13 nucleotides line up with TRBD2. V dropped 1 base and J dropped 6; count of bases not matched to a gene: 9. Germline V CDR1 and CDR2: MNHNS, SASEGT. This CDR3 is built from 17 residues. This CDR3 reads CASSEGLLAGGPSEQYF. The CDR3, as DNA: TGTGCCAGCAGTGAAGGCCTACTAGCGGGAGGGCCAAGCGAGCAGTACTTC.

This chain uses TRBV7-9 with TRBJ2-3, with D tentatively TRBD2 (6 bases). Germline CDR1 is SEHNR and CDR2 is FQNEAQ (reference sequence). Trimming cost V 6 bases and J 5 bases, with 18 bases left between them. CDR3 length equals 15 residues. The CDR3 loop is CASRLDGGLLDTQYF. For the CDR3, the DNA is TGTGCCAGCAGACTAGATGGGGGGTTACTAGATACGCAGTATTTT.

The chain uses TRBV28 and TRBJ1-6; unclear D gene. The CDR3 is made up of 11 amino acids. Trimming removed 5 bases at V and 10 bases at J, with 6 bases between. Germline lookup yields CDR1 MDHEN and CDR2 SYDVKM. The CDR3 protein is CASSTLSPLHF. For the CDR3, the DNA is TGTGCCAGCAGTACCCTATCACCCCTCCACTTT.

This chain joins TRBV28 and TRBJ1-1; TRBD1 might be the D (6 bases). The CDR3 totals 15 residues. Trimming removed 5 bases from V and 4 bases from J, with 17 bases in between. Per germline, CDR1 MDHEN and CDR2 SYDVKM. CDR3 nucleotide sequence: TGTGCCAGCAGTGGGGGAGGGGGGCGTGTCACTGAAGCTTTCTTT. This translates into CASSGGGGRVTEAFF.

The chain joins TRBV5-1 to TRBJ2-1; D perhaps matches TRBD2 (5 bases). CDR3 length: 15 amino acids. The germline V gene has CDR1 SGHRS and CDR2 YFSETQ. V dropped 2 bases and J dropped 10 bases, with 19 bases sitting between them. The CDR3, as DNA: TGCGCCAGCAGCTTTTTGGGGAGTAGAGGCTGGGAGCAGTTCTTC. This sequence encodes CASSFLGSRGWEQFF.

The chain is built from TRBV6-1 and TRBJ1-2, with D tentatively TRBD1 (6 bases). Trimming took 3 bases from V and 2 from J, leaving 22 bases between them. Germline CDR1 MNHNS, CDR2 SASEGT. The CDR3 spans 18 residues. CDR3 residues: CASSDPPGKDRANYGYTF. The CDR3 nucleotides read TGTGCCAGCAGTGACCCCCCGGGGAAGGACAGAGCGAACTATGGCTACACCTTC.

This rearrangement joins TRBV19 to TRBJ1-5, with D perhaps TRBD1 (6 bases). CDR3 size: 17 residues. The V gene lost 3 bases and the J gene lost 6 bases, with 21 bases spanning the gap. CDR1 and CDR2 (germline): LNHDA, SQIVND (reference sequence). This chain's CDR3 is CASSIYGGQGHGQPQHF. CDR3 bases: TGTGCCAGTAGTATTTATGGCGGGCAGGGGCATGGTCAGCCCCAGCATTTT.

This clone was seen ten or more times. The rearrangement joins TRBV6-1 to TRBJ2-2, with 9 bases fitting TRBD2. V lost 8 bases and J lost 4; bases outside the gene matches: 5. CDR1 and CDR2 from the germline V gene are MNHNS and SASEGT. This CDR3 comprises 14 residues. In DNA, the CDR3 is TGTGCCAGCTTAGCGGGAGCGGCCACCGGGGAGCTGTTTTTT. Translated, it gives CASLAGAATGELFF.

CDR3 bases: TGTGCCTGGACCCCCCCGTTAGGGGGCAAGTACCAAGAGACCCAGTACTTC. The encoded protein is CAWTPPLGGKYQETQYF. V is TRBV30 and J is TRBJ2-5; TRBD1 agrees at 7 bases. Germline values: CDR1 GTSNPN, CDR2 SVGIG (reference sequence). The trim removed 4 bases at V and 0 bases at J, leaving 14 bases unmatched. This CDR3 is built from 17 residues.

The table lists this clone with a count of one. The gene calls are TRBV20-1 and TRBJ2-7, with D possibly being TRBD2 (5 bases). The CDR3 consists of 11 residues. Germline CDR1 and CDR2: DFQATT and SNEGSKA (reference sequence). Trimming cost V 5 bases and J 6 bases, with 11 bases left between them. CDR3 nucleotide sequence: TGCAGTGCTCCTACTAGTTCCGAGCAGTACTTC. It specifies CSAPTSSEQYF.

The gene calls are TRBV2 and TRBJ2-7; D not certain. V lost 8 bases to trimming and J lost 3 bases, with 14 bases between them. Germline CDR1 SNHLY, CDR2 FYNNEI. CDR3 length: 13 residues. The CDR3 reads CASLVLRDYEQYF. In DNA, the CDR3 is TGTGCCAGCCTAGTACTGAGAGACTACGAGCAGTACTTC.

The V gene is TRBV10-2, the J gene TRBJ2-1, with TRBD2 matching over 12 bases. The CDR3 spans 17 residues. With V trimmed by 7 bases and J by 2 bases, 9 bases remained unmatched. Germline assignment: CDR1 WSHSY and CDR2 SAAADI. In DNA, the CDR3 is TGCGCCAGCACCGGACTAGCGGGAAAGGGAACCTACAATGAGCAGTTCTTC. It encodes CASTGLAGKGTYNEQFF.

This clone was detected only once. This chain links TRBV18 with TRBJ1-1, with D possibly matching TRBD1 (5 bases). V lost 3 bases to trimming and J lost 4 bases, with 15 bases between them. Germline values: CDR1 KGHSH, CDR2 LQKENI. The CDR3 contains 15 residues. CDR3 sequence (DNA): TGTGCCAGCTCACCGGAAGGGTCGGGGGGCACTGAAGCTTTCTTT. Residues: CASSPEGSGGTEAFF.

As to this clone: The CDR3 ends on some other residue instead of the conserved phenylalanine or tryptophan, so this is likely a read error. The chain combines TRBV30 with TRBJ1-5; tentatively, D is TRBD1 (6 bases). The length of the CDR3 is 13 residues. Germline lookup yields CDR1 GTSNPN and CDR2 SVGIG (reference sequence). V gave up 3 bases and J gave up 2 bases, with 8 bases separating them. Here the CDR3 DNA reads TGTGCCTGGAGCGCAGGGGGCAATCAGCCCCAGCATGTT. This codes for CAWSAGGNQPQHV.

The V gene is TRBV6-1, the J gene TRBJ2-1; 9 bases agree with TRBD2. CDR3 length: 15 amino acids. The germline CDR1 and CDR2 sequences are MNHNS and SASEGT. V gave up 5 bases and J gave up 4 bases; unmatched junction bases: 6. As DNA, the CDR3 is TGTGCCAGCAGTCCTCCTAGCGGGACTTACAATGAGCAGTTCTTC. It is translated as CASSPPSGTYNEQFF.

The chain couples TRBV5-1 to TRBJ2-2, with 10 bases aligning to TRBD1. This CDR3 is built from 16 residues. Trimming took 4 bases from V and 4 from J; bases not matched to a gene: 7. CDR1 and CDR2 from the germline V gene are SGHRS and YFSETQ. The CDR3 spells CASSAAGTGATGELFF. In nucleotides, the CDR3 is TGCGCCAGCAGCGCAGCCGGGACAGGGGCCACCGGGGAGCTGTTTTTT.

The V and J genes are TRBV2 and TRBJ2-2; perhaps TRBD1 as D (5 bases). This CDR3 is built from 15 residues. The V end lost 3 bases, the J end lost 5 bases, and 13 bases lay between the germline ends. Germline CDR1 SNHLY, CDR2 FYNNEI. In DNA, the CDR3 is TGTGCCAGCAGTGATGAGACAGCAACGACCGGGGAGCTGTTTTTT. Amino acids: CASSDETATTGELFF.

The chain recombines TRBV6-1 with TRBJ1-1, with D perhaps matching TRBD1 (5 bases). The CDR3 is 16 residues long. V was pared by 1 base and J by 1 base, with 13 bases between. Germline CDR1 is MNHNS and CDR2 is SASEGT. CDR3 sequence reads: CASSEVGGWRNTEAFF. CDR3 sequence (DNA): TGTGCCAGCAGTGAAGTTGGGGGGTGGAGGAACACTGAAGCTTTCTTT.